Each of the 5 T cell receptor beta chains below was sequenced from the same sample in a study of blood T cell repertoires in COVID-19. Method: immunoSEQ multiplex PCR; TCRdb's copy keeps in-frame clones and lacks some. Altogether fewer than 400,000 clones are present, 85% being singletons, with the ten largest covering 3% to 4.5%. Sequenced: peripheral blood. The source is a young woman with acute or convalescent COVID-19.

This clone was counted once. The chain carries TRBV5-6 and TRBJ2-2; TRBD1 matches at 11 bases. This CDR3 comprises 17 residues. After removal of 0 bases from V and 5 bases from J, the junction contained 6 bases not matched to a gene. Germline values: CDR1 SGHDT, CDR2 YYEEEE. CDR3 residues: CASSLGSGTGGTGELFF. CDR3 nucleotide sequence: TGTGCCAGCAGCTTGGGGTCCGGGACAGGGGGAACCGGGGAGCTGTTTTTT.

V usage is TRBV2 and J usage is TRBJ2-3; 8 nucleotides align to TRBD1. The CDR3 extends over 14 amino acids. After removal of 4 bases from V and 2 bases from J, the junction contained 2 bases not matched to a gene. Germline CDR1 SNHLY, CDR2 FYNNEI. This CDR3 reads CASSAGQVTDTQYF. The CDR3 DNA sequence: TGTGCCAGCAGTGCGGGACAGGTCACAGATACGCAGTATTTT. Complete variable domain (other parts from reference TRBV2 and TRBJ2-3): EPEVTQTPSHQVTQMGQEVILRCVPISNHLYFYWYRQILGQKVEFLVSFYNNEISEKSEIFDDQFSVERPDGSNFTLKIRSTKLEDSAMYFCASSAGQVTDTQYFGPGTRLTVL.

V gene TRBV25-1 combines with J gene TRBJ1-5; no firm D call. This CDR3 contains 13 residues. Germline values: CDR1 MGHDK, CDR2 SYGVNS. The V and J ends lost 4 bases and 6 bases respectively, with 10 bases between them. The CDR3 loop reads CASSGGGGQPQHF. The DNA for the CDR3 is TGTGCCAGCAGTGGAGGCGGCGGTCAGCCCCAGCATTTT.

The chain employs TRBV7-2 and TRBJ1-2, with D uncertain. The CDR3 is 12 amino acids. Germline V CDR1 and CDR2: SGHTA, FQGNSA. V gave up 6 bases and J gave up 3 bases, with 8 bases separating them. CDR3 protein: CASSESYYGYTF. CDR3 coding DNA: TGTGCCAGCAGTGAGAGTTACTATGGCTACACCTTC. Based on the CDR3 plus reference TRBV7-2 and TRBJ1-2, the full variable domain is GAGVSQSPSNKVTEKGKDVELRCDPISGHTALYWYRQSLGQGLEFLIYFQGNSAPDKSGLPSDRFSAERTGGSVSTLTIQRTQQEDSAVYLCASSESYYGYTFGSGTRLTVV.

This rearrangement joins TRBV6-1 to TRBJ1-2, with D possibly being TRBD1 (5 bases). The germline V gene encodes CDR1 MNHNS and CDR2 SASEGT. The germline V and J ends were trimmed by 2 bases and 4 bases, with 11 bases remaining between them. This CDR3 region has 14 residues. The CDR3 DNA follows: TGTGCCAGCAGTGAAACTGGGGCTGGCTATGGCTACACCTTC. This encodes CASSETGAGYGYTF.